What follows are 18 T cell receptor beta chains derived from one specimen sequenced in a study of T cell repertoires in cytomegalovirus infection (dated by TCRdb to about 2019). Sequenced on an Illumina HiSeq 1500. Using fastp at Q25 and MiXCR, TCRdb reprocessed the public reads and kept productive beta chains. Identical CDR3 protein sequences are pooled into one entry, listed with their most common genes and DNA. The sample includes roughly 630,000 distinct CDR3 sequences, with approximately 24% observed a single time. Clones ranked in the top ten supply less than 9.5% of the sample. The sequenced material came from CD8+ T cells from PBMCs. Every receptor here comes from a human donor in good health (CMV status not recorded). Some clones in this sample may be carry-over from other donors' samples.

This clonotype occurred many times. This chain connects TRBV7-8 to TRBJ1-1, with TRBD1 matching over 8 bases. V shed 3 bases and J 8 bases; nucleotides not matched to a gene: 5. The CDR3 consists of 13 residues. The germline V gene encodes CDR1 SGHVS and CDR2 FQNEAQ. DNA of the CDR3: TGTGCCAGCAGCTTGGGACAGGCGAGGGAAGCTTTCTTT. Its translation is CASSLGQAREAFF.

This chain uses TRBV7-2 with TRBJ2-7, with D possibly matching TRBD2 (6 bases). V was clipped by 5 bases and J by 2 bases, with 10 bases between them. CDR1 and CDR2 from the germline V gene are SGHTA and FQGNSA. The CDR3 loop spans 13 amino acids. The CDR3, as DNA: TGTGCCAGCAGCCTTAGCGGCCCCTACGAGCAGTACGTC. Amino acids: CASSLSGPYEQYV.

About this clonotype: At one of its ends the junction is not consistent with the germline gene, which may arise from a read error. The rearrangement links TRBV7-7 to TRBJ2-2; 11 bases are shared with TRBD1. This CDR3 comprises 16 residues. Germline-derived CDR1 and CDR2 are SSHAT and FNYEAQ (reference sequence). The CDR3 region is CASSSLDRGLTGELFF. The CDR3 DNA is TGTGCTAGCAGTTCCCTGGACAGGGGGCTCACCGGGGAGCTGTTTTTT. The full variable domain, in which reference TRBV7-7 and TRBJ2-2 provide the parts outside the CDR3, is GAGVSQSPRYKVTKRGQDVTLRCDPISSHATLYWYQQALGQGPEFLTYFNYEAQPDKSGLPSDRFSAERPEGSISTLTIQRTEQRDSAMYRCASSSLDRGLTGELFFGEGSRLTVL.

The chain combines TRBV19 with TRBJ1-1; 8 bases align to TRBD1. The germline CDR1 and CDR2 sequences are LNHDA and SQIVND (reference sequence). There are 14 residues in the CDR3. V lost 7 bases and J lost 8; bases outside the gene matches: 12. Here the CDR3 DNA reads TGTGCCAGTACCCATATAGGGACAGGTTTAGAAGCTTTCTTT. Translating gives CASTHIGTGLEAFF. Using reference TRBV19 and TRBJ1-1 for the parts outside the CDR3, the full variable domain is DGGITQSPKYLFRKEGQNVTLSCEQNLNHDAMYWYRQDPGQGLRLIYYSQIVNDFQKGDIAEGYSVSREKKESFPLTVTSAQKNPTAFYLCASTHIGTGLEAFFGQGTRLTVV.

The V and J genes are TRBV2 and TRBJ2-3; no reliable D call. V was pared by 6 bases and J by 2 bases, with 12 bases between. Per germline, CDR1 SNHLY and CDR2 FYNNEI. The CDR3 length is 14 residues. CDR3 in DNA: TGTGCCAGCAGCGCACTTTGGGTCACAGATACGCAGTATTTT. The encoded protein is CASSALWVTDTQYF.

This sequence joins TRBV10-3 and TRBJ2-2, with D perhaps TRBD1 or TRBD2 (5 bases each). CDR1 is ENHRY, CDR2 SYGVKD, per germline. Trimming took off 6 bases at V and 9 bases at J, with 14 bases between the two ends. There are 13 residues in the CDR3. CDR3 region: CAIRGAEGRELFF. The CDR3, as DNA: TGTGCCATCAGAGGGGCCGAGGGCCGGGAGCTGTTTTTT.

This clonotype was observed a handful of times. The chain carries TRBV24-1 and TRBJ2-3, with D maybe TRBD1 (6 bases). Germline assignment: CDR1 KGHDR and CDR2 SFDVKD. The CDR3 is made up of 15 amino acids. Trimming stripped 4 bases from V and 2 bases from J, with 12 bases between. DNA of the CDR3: TGTGCCACCAGTGACTTAGACAGGACCACAGATACGCAGTATTTT. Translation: CATSDLDRTTDTQYF.

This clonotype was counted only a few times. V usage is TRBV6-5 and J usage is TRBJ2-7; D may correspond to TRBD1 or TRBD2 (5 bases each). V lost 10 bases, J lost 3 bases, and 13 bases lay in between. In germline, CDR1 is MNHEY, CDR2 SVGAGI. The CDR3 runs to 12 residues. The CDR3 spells CATSWDGYEQYV. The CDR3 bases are TGTGCCACTTCGTGGGACGGCTACGAGCAGTACGTC.

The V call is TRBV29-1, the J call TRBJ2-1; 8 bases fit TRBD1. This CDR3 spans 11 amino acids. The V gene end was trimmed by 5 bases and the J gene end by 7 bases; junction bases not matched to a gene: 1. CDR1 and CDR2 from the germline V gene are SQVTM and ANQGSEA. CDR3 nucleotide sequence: TGCAGCGTTTACAGGGGGAATGAGCAGTTCTTC. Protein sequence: CSVYRGNEQFF.

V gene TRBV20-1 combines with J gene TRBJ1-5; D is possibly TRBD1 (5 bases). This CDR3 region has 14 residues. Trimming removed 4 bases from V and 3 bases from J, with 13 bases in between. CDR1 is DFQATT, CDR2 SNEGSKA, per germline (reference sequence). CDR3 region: CSAKEGDYNQPQHF. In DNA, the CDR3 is TGCAGTGCTAAAGAAGGGGACTACAATCAGCCCCAGCATTTT.

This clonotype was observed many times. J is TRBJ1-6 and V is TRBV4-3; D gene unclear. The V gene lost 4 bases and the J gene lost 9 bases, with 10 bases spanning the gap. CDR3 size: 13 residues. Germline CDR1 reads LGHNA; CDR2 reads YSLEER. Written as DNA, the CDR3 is TGCGCCAGCAGCCCAACTTTATCTTCACCCCTCCACTTT. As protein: CASSPTLSSPLHF.

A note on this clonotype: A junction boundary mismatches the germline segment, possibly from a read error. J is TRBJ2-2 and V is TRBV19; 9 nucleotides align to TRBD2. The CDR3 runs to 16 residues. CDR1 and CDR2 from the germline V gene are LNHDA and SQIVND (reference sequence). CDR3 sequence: CANSIAVAGDTGELFF. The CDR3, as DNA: TGTGCCAATAGTATAGCAGTAGCGGGGGACACCGGGGAGCTGTTTTTT.

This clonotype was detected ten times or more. The CDR3 bases are TGTGCCAGCAGCTTAGTTAGCCGGGCCCCGTATATCTCTGGGGCCAACGTCCTGACTTTC. Its translation: CASSLVSRAPYISGANVLTF. The chain joins TRBV7-2 to TRBJ2-6, with D hard to call. From germline, CDR1 is SGHTA and CDR2 FQGNSA. CDR3 size: 20 residues. V was clipped by 1 base and J by 0 bases, with 19 bases between them.

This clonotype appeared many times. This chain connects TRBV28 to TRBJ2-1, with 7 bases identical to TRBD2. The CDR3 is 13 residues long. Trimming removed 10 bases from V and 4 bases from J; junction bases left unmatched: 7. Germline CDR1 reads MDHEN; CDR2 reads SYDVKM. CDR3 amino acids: CATRREGYNEQFF. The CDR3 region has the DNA TGTGCCACCCGCAGGGAGGGTTACAATGAGCAGTTCTTC. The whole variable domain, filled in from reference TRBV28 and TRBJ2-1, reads DVKVTQSSRYLVKRTGEKVFLECVQDMDHENMFWYRQDPGLGLRLIYFSYDVKMKEKGDIPEGYSVSREKKERFSLILESASTNQTSMYLCATRREGYNEQFFGPGTRLTVL.

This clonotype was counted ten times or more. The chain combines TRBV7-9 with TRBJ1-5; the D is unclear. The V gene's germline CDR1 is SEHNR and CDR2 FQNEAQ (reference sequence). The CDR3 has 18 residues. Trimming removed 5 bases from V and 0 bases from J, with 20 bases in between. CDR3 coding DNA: TGTGCCAGCAGCCCGATAACCCGGACGGGTAATAGCAATCAGCCCCAGCATTTT. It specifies CASSPITRTGNSNQPQHF.

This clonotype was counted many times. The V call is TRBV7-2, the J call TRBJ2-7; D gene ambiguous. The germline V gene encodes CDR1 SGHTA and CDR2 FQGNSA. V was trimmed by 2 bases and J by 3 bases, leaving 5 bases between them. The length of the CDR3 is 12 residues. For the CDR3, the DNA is TGTGCCAGCAGCTTAACCCACTACGAGCAGTACTTC. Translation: CASSLTHYEQYF.

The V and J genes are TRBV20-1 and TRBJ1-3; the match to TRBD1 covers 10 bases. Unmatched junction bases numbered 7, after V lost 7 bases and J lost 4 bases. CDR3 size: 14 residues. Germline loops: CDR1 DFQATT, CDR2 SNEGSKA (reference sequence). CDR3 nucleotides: TGCAGTGGACAGGGGGCGCTGATCGGAAACACCATATATTTT. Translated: CSGQGALIGNTIYF.

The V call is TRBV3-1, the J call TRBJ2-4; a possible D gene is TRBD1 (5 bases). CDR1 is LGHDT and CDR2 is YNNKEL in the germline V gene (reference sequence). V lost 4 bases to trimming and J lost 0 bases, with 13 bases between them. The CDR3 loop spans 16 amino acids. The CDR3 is CASSLRQRLAKNIQYF. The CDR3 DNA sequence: TGTGCCAGCAGCCTCCGACAGAGACTAGCCAAAAACATTCAGTACTTC.